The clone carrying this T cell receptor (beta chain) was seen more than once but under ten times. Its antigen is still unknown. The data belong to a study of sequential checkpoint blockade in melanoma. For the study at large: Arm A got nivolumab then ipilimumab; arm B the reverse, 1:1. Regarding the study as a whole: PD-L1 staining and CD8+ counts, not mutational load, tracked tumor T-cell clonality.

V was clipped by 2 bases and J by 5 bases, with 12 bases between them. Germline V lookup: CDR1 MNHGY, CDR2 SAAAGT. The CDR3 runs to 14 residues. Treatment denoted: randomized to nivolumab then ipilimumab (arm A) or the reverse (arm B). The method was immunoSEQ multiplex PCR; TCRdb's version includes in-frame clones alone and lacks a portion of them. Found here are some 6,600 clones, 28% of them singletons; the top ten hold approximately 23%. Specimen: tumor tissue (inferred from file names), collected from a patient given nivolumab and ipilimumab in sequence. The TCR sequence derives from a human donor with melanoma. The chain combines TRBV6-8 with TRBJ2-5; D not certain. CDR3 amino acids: CASSYPGTPETQYF. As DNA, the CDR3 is TGTGCCAGCAGTTACCCCGGAACTCCGGAGACCCAGTACTTC.